This T cell receptor (beta chain) was identified during a study of blood T cells in healthy people across ages. In this sample, this clonotype turned up a few times. The antigen is undetermined. It was with a sample-barcoded 5' primer and a J-beta primer mix that a second PCR of roughly 7 to 12 cycles was run. Every single cDNA molecule received a tag from a template-switch adaptor with 12 random nucleotides. In TCRdb, the 5' RACE reads were re-called with MiXCR into one record per CDR3 protein. The table includes hundreds of thousands of distinct CDR3 sequences, 25% to 30% detected once. The CDR3 runs 15 residues. CDR1 and CDR2 (germline): SGHRS, YFSETQ. Trimming stripped 4 bases from V and 5 bases from J, with 15 bases between. Broader study findings: TCR beta diversity, measured per million T cells, fell in a roughly linear way with age. Higher diversity and more naive CD4+ cells were features of long-lived donors, compared to aged donors.

The chain links TRBV5-1 to TRBJ2-2; D may match TRBD1 or TRBD2 (5 bases each). The TCR sequence derives from a woman aged 80 or over in good health. Sequenced material: blood. The CDR3 loop is CASSLRARGTGELFF. DNA for the CDR3: TGCGCCAGCAGCCTCCGGGCGAGGGGAACCGGGGAGCTGTTTTTT.